This passage covers 12 T cell receptor beta chains from one sample sequenced in a study of blood T cell repertoires in COVID-19. This table comes from immunoSEQ multiplex PCR, and its TCRdb copy is limited to in-frame clones, with some not included. This table holds over 150,000 clones, roughly 86% found once. The sample taken for sequencing was peripheral blood. These TCRs come from a woman aged 55-75 years who had recovered from COVID-19.

In its sample, this clone was seen a few times. The J gene is TRBJ2-7, the V gene TRBV4-2; TRBD2 agrees at 8 bases. V lost 6 bases and J lost 6; bases outside the gene matches: 7. Germline V CDR1 and CDR2: LGHNA, YNFKEQ. CDR3 length: 13 residues. CDR3 nucleotides: TGTGCCAGCAGGGGTGCGGCGGGGGGCGAGCAGTACTTC. Protein: CASRGAAGGEQYF.

The CDR3 region has the DNA TGTGCCAGCAGCCGGACAGGGGGAAGCTATGGCTACACCTTC. Protein product: CASSRTGGSYGYTF. This chain uses TRBV28 with TRBJ1-2, with TRBD1 matching over 10 bases. J lost 4 bases, V lost 6 bases, and 5 bases had no gene match. Germline CDR1 reads MDHEN; CDR2 reads SYDVKM. CDR3 size: 14 residues.

This sequence joins TRBV2 and TRBJ2-5, with 8 bases aligning to TRBD2. V lost 10 bases to trimming and J lost 4 bases; unmatched junction nucleotides: 14. The germline V gene has CDR1 SNHLY and CDR2 FYNNEI. CDR3 size: 15 residues. The CDR3 here is CANQSLAGSRETQYF. Written as DNA, the CDR3 is TGTGCCAACCAAAGCTTAGCGGGGAGCAGAGAGACCCAGTACTTC.

The CDR3, as DNA: TGTGCCAGCAGTGAGAGGGGGCCTGACTATGGCTACACCTTC. It translates to CASSERGPDYGYTF. The chain recombines TRBV2 with TRBJ1-2; TRBD1 matches 7 bases. Germline V gene sequence: CDR1 SNHLY, CDR2 FYNNEI. The CDR3 is 14 residues long. V gave up 3 bases and J gave up 3 bases; unmatched junction bases: 4.

V and J are TRBV10-2 and TRBJ2-1, with 7 bases that match TRBD1. Germline V gene sequence: CDR1 WSHSY, CDR2 SAAADI. This CDR3 is 16 amino acids long. Germline trimming cut 2 bases from V and 0 bases from J; bases unmatched to any gene: 4. In nucleotides, the CDR3 is TGCGCCAGCAGTGAGCCGGGACAGAGCTCCTACAATGAGCAGTTCTTC. Protein sequence: CASSEPGQSSYNEQFF.

The J gene is TRBJ1-6, the V gene TRBV27; 7 positions agree with TRBD1. The CDR3 spans 16 residues. With V trimmed by 6 bases and J by 5 bases, 10 bases remained unmatched. Germline V CDR1 and CDR2: MNHEY, SMNVEV (reference sequence). As DNA, the CDR3 is TGTGCCAGCAGCCGGACGACAGGGCTAAATAATTCACCCCTCCACTTT. It specifies CASSRTTGLNNSPLHF.

The genes are TRBV28 and TRBJ2-5; no reliable D call. Per the germline V gene, CDR1 is MDHEN and CDR2 is SYDVKM. V was trimmed by 3 bases and J by 4 bases, leaving 3 bases between them. This CDR3 comprises 11 residues. CDR3 sequence reads: CASSFVETQYF. The CDR3, as DNA: TGTGCCAGCAGTTTCGTAGAGACCCAGTACTTC.

Comments on this clone: This specimen includes other DNA sequences encoding the same CDR3. This chain links TRBV7-9 with TRBJ1-3; no firm D call. The CDR3 is 14 residues long. The germline V and J ends were trimmed by 3 bases and 0 bases, with 6 bases remaining between them. Germline-derived CDR1 and CDR2 are SEHNR and FQNEAQ (reference sequence). DNA of the CDR3: TGTGCCAGCAGCTTGGAGAGCTCTGGAAACACCATATATTTT. Residues: CASSLESSGNTIYF.

A word on this clone: The sample contains more than one DNA sequence encoding this CDR3. V and J are TRBV11-2 and TRBJ1-6; D ambiguous. This CDR3 spans 15 amino acids. Trimming shortened V by 0 bases and J by 4 bases, and 7 bases separated the two germline ends. Germline V gene data show CDR1 as SGHAT and CDR2 as FQNNGV. Here the CDR3 reads CASSLDRGYNSPLHF. Here the CDR3 DNA reads TGTGCCAGCAGCTTAGATCGGGGATATAATTCACCCCTCCACTTT.

This clone was recorded only once. The CDR3 is CASSESVQRETQYF. In DNA form, the CDR3 reads TGCGCCAGCAGTGAATCGGTACAGCGGGAGACCCAGTACTTC. V is TRBV10-1 and J is TRBJ2-5; tentative D call: TRBD2 (5 bases). Germline V lookup: CDR1 WNHNN, CDR2 SYGVQD (reference sequence). The V end was cut by 3 bases, the J end by 5 bases, with 13 bases between. CDR3 length equals 14 residues.

The chain couples TRBV10-3 to TRBJ1-2, with D uncertain. The CDR3 loop spans 16 amino acids. V was trimmed by 6 bases and J by 6 bases, leaving 23 bases between them. Germline V gives CDR1 ENHRY, CDR2 SYGVKD. The CDR3 DNA reads TGTGCCATCAGGAACCCTTTTGAGCGCGGGTTTGATGGCTACACCTTC. Its protein is CAIRNPFERGFDGYTF.

The chain links TRBV11-3 to TRBJ2-1; possibly TRBD1 for D (6 bases). The CDR3 is 16 residues long. Trimming took 4 bases from V and 0 from J, leaving 13 bases between them. Germline CDR1 is SGHNT and CDR2 is YENEEA. The CDR3 protein is CASSSGADSSYNEQFF. The CDR3 coding sequence is TGTGCCAGCAGCTCCGGTGCGGACAGCTCCTACAATGAGCAGTTCTTC.